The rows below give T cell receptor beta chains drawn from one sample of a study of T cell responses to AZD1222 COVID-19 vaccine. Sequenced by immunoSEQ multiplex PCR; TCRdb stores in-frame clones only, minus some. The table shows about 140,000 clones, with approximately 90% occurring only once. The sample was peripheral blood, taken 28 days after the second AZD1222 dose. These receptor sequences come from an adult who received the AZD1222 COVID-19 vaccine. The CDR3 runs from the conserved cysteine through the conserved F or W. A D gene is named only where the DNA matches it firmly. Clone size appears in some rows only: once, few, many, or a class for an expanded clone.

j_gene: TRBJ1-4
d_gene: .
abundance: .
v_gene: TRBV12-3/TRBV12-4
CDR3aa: CASSLAANEKLFF
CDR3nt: TGTGCCAGCAGTTTAGCGGCAAATGAAAAACTGTTTTTT

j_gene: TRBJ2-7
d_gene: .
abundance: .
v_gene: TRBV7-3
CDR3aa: CASSLTPGAYEQYF
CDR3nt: TGTGCCAGCAGCTTAACCCCGGGGGCCTACGAGCAGTACTTC

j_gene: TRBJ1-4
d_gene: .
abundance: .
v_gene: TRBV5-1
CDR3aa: CASSPQSATNEKLFF
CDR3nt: TGCGCCAGCAGCCCACAGTCAGCAACTAATGAAAAACTGTTTTTT

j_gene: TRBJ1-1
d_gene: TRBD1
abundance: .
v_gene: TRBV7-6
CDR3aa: CASSDNRGHGYTEAFF
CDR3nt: TGTGCCAGCAGCGATAACAGGGGGCATGGGTACACTGAAGCTTTCTTT

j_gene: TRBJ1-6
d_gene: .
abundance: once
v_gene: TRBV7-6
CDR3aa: CASSLGVSYNSPLHF
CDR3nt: TGTGCCAGCAGCTTAGGGGTCTCCTATAATTCACCCCTCCACTTT

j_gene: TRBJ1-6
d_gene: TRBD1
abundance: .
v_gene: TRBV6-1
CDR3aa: CASSEGQSSSPLHF
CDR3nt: TGTGCCAGCAGTGAGGGACAGTCGAGTTCACCCCTCCACTTT

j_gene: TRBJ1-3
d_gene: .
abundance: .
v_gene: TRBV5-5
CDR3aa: CASSLEGVSGNTIYF
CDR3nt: TGTGCCAGCAGCTTGGAAGGCGTCTCTGGAAACACCATATATTTT

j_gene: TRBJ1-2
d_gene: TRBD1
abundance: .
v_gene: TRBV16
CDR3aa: CASSPDRAHTF
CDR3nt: TGTGCCAGCAGCCCGGACAGGGCCCACACCTTC

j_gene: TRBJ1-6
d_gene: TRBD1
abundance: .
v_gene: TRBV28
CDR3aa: CAIPRDRIYNSPLHF
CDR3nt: TGTGCCATCCCCCGGGACAGAATTTATAATTCACCCCTCCACTTT

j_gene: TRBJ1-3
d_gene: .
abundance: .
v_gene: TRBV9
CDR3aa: CASAQYSGGSGNTIYF
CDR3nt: TGTGCCAGCGCGCAATACAGCGGCGGCTCTGGAAACACCATATATTTT

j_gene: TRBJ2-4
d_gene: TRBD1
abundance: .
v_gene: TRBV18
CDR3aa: CASSLDRGGQNIQYF
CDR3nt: TGTGCCAGCTCACTCGACAGGGGAGGTCAAAACATTCAGTACTTC

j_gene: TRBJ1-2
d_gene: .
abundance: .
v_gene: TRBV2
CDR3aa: CASRSTGLGYTF
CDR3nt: TGTGCCAGCAGATCGACGGGGCTTGGCTACACCTTC

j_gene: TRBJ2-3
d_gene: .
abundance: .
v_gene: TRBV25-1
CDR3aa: CASGPWQTNTDTQYF
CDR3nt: TGTGCCAGCGGCCCCTGGCAGACCAACACAGATACGCAGTATTTT

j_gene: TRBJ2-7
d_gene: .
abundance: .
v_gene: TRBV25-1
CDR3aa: CASSEPGRDDEQYF
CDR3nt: TGTGCCAGCAGTGAGCCTGGCAGGGACGACGAGCAGTACTTC

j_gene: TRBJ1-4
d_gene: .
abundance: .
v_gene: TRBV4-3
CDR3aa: CASSQTIPGGIEKLFF
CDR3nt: TGCGCCAGCAGCCAAACAATACCCGGGGGAATCGAAAAACTGTTTTTT

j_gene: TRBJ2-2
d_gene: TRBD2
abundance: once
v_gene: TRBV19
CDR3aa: CASSIGLAGWMNTGELFF
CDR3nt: TGTGCCAGTAGTATAGGACTAGCGGGATGGATGAACACCGGGGAGCTGTTTTTT